This T cell receptor (beta chain) came from a study of response to subunit inactivated influenza vaccine. Whole-study results and caveats: After each seasonal influenza vaccination, few new T cells are recruited, the authors suggested.

TCRdb reprocessed the RT-PCR reads via MiXCR and lists one record per CDR3 protein. Of approximately 680,000 distinct CDR3 sequences listed, around 14% were seen once; the top ten hold around a tenth. This clonotype was detected only a few times. The antigen remains unidentified. Between the trimmed V and J ends, which lost 0 bases and 3 bases, there was a span of 18 bases. Germline-derived CDR1 and CDR2 are LGHNT and FRNRAP. The CDR3 loop spans 17 amino acids. The specimen comprised PBMCs from blood, sampled 11 to 12 days after vaccination. The chain carries TRBV12-5 and TRBJ2-7; D not resolved. This clonotype was sampled from a middle-aged man who received an inactivated influenza vaccine. The CDR3 sequence is CASGLVSLAFEGYEQYF. CDR3 coding DNA: TGTGCTAGTGGTTTGGTATCTCTCGCGTTTGAAGGCTACGAGCAGTACTTC. Filled out from reference TRBV12-5 and TRBJ2-7, the complete variable domain reads DARVTQTPRHKVTEMGQEVTMRCQPILGHNTVFWYRQTMMQGLELLAYFRNRAPLDDSGMPKDRFSAEMPDATLATLKIQPSEPRDSAVYFCASGLVSLAFEGYEQYFGPGTRLTVT.